The entry that follows covers one T cell receptor (beta chain) sequence. One end of the junction varies from germline; a read error may be responsible. These data are taken from a study of blood T cell repertoires in COVID-19. As for the study in general: The United States, Italy and Spain supplied acute and convalescent COVID-19 samples. Nucleic acid was either cDNA or gDNA, and it came from T cells, B-cell-depleted T cells, or PBMCs.

Germline V gives CDR1 LNHDA, CDR2 SQIVND (reference sequence). The CDR3 covers 15 residues. In the original workflow: Estimation of nucleated cell counts relied on the amplification of reference gene primers. Only in-frame clones appear in the TCRdb table, and some are missing; sequencing was by immunoSEQ multiplex PCR. For V, J and clone size, that table is used; D and trimming come from the DNA. The sample records around 39,000 clones, 86% being singletons. This TCR was recovered from a man in his 60s with active COVID-19. The genes are TRBV19 and TRBJ1-3, with D maybe TRBD1 (6 bases). What was sequenced was peripheral blood. The CDR3 region has the DNA TGTGCCAGTAGGATAGGACAGTCTACTGGAAACACCATATATTTT. It codes for CASRIGQSTGNTIYF.